This T cell receptor (beta chain) was captured in a study of blood T cell repertoires in COVID-19. Germline V lookup: CDR1 LGHDT, CDR2 YNNKEL (reference sequence). CDR3 length: 16 residues. V was pared by 2 bases and J by 5 bases, with 15 bases between. Sequencing used immunoSEQ multiplex PCR; TCRdb keeps in-frame clones, though not all of them. The repertoire consists of over 90,000 clones, with 70% to 90% occurring once and the leading ten covering just under 20%. The sample consisted of peripheral blood. This TCR was recovered from a human donor in a cohort sampled during active COVID-19. J is TRBJ2-2 and V is TRBV3-1 (or the pseudogene TRBV3-2), with D possibly TRBD1 on 6 matching bases. CDR3 DNA: TGTGCCAGCAGCCAATTTTGGGGGACACAGACCGGGGAGCTGTTTTTT. Its translation is CASSQFWGTQTGELFF.